The entry below describes one T cell receptor (beta chain). Its antigen is not known. These data originate in a study of pediatric ulcerative colitis. Sequencing was at survey level. The table came from immunoSEQ multiplex PCR; TCRdb's copy has only in-frame clones and leaves some out. Among about 34,000 clones, 65% to 80% were seen once, and the ten largest hold about 9.1%. General observations from the study: Blood samples from a couple of patients yielded substantially fewer templates and were excluded from blood-rectal overlap analysis.

The rectum was sampled with one to two pinch biopsies at colonoscopy. The length of the CDR3 is 15 residues. The J segment lost 4 bases and the V segment lost 4 bases, leaving 9 bases of the junction unmatched. Germline-derived CDR1 and CDR2 are LNHDA and SQIVND (reference sequence). This clonotype was obtained from a boy between 5 and 17 years old with severe ulcerative colitis. The chain has TRBV19 and TRBJ1-2, with 7 bases fitting TRBD1. The source material was gut tissue. The DNA for the CDR3 is TGTGCCAGTAGTACTTTGAACAGGGGTCTCTATGGCTACACCTTC. Its protein is CASSTLNRGLYGYTF.